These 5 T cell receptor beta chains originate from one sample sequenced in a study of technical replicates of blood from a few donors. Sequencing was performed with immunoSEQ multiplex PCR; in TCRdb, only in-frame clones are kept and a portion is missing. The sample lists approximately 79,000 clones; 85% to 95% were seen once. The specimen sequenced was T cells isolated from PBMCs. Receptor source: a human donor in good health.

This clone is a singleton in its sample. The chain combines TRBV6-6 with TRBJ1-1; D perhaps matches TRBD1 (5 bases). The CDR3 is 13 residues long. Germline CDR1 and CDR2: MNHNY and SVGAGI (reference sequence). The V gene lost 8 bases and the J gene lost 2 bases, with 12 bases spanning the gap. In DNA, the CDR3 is TGTGCCAGCGAAAATCAGGGAAACACTGAAGCTTTCTTT. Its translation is CASENQGNTEAFF.

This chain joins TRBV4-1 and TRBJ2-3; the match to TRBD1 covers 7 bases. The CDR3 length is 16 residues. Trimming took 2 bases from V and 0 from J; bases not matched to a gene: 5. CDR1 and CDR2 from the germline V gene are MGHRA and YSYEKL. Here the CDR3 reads CASSQPGQRSTDTQYF. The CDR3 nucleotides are TGCGCCAGCAGCCAACCGGGACAGAGAAGCACAGATACGCAGTATTTT.

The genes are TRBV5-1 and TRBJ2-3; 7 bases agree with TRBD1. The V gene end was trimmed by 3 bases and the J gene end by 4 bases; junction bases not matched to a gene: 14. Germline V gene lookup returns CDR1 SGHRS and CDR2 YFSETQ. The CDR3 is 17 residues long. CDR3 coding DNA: TGCGCCAGCAGCTCGTCGGCCGGGACAGCGCCTTCAGATACGCAGTATTTT. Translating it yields CASSSSAGTAPSDTQYF.

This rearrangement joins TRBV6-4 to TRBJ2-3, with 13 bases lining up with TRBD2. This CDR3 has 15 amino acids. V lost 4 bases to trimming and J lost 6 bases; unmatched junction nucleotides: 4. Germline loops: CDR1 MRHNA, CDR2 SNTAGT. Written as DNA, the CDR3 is TGTGCCAGCAGTGGGACTAGCGGGAGCCCCGATACGCAGTATTTT. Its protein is CASSGTSGSPDTQYF.

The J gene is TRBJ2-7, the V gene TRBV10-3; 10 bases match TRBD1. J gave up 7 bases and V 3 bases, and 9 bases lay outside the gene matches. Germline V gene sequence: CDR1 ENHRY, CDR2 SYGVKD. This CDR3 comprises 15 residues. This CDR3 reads CAISDVDRGPGEQYF. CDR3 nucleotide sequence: TGTGCCATCAGTGATGTTGACAGGGGGCCCGGGGAGCAGTACTTC.